This T cell receptor beta chain appears in the sequencing data of a study of blood T cell repertoires in COVID-19. Study-wide background: PBMCs, B-cell-depleted T cells, or T cells provided the cDNA or gDNA that made up the material.

With V trimmed by 5 bases and J by 4 bases, 7 bases remained unmatched. CDR3 length equals 14 residues. The germline V gene has CDR1 LNHDA and CDR2 SQIVND (reference sequence). Clones were read by immunoSEQ multiplex PCR, and TCRdb kept only the in-frame ones, dropping some. This sample has about 270,000 clones; roughly 90% occur once, and the top ten carry under 3.5%. In assigning cohorts, the study relied on participant-reported clinical history. This sequence was found in a woman between 50 and 59 years old who had recovered from COVID-19. The source material was PBMCs or T cells enriched from blood (not recorded which). The chain is built from TRBV19 and TRBJ1-2; 7 bases line up with TRBD1. This chain's CDR3 is CASSSRQGFYGYTF. CDR3 nucleotide sequence: TGTGCCAGTAGTTCGCGACAGGGCTTCTATGGCTACACCTTC.